This entry is about one T cell receptor beta chain. Its target is not known. CDR3 length: 15 amino acids. The ends lost 5 bases at V and 1 base at J; junction bases unmatched: 5. CDR1 and CDR2 from the germline V gene are DFQATT and SNEGSKA (reference sequence). The sample belongs to a study of post-analysis software for immune sequencing data. Study as a whole: Secondary progressive, relapsing-remitting and progressive-relapsing multiple sclerosis were among the included disease courses.

Study-wide points: Among roughly 5 TRBV segments more frequent in patients than controls were TRBV5-6, TRBV5-1 and TRBV20-1. The normalized Chao1 diversity of multiple sclerosis patients was significantly lower than that of controls.

The TCR beta cDNA libraries contained unique molecular identifiers. In TCRdb, the PCR reads were re-called with MiXCR into one record per CDR3 protein. The profile shows 750,000 to 900,000 distinct CDR3 sequences, about half of them singletons. The sequence derives from a girl under 18 with multiple sclerosis. The specimen sequenced was blood. This chain links TRBV20-1 with TRBJ2-3; 11 positions agree with TRBD2. CDR3 region: CSAYTSGSGTDTQYF. The DNA for the CDR3 is TGCAGTGCTTACACTAGCGGGAGCGGCACAGATACGCAGTATTTT.